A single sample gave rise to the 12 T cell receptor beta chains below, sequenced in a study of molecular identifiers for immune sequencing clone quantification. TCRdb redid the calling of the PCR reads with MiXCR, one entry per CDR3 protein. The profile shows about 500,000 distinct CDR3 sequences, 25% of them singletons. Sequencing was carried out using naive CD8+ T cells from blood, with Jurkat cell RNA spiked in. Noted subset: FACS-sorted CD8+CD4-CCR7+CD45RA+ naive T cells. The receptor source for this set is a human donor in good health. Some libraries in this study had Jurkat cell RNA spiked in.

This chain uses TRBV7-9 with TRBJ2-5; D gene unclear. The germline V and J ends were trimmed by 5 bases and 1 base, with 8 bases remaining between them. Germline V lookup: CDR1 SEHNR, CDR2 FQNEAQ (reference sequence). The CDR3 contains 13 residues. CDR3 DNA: TGTGCCAGCAGCCCACAGATCCAAGAGACCCAGTACTTC. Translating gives CASSPQIQETQYF.

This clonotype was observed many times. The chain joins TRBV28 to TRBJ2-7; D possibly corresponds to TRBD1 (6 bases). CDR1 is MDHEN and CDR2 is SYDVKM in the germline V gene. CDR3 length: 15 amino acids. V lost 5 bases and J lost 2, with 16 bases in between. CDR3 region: CASSLRRGPTYEQYF. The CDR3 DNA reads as TGTGCCAGCAGTCTACGCAGGGGACCGACCTACGAGCAGTACTTC.

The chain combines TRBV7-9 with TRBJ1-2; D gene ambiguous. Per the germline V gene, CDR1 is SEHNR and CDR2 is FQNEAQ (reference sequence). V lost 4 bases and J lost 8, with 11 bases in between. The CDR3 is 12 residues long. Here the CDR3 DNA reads TGTGCCAGCAGCTCGGAGGATGGAGGCTACACCTTC. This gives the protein CASSSEDGGYTF. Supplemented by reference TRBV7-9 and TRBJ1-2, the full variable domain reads DTGVSQNPRHKITKRGQNVTFRCDPISEHNRLYWYRQTLGQGPEFLTYFQNEAQLEKSRLLSDRFSAERPKGSFSTLEIQRTEQGDSAMYLCASSSEDGGYTFGSGTRLTVV.

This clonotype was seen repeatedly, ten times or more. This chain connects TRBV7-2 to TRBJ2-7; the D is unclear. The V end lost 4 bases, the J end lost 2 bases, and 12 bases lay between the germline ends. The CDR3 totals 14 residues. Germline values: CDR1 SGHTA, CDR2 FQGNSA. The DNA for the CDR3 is TGTGCCAGCAGCTCCTACACCGGTGCCTACGAGCAGTACTTC. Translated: CASSSYTGAYEQYF.

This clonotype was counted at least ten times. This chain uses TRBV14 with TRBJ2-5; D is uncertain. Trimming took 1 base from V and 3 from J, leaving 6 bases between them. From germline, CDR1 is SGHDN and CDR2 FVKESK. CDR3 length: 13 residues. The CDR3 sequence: CASSQVVEETQYF. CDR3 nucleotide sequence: TGTGCCAGCAGCCAAGTAGTTGAAGAGACCCAGTACTTC.

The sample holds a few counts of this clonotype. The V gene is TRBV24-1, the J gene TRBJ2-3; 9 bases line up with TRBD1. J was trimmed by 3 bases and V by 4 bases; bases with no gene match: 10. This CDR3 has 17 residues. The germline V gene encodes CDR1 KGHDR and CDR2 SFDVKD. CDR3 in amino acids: CATSDEYRDRETDTQYF. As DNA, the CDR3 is TGTGCCACCAGTGACGAGTACCGGGACAGGGAGACAGATACGCAGTATTTT.

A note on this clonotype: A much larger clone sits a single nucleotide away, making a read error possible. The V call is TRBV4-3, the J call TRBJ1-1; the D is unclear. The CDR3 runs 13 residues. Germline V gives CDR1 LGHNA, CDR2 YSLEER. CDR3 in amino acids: CASIQGLGTEAFF. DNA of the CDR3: TGCGCCAGCATCCAAGGTCTGGGGACTGAAGCTTTCTTT.

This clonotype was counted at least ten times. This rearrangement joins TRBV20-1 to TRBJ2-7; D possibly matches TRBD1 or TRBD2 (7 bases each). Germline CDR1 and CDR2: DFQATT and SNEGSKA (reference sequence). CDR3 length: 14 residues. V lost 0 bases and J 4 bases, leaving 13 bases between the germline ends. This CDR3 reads CSARDPQGGYEQYF. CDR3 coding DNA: TGCAGTGCTAGAGATCCGCAGGGGGGGTACGAGCAGTACTTC.

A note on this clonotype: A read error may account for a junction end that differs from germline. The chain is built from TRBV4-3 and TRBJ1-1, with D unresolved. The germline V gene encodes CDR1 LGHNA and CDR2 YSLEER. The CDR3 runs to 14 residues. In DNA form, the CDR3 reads TGCGCCAGCAGCCAAGATTCCATGAACCCTGAAGCTTTCTTT. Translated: CASSQDSMNPEAFF.

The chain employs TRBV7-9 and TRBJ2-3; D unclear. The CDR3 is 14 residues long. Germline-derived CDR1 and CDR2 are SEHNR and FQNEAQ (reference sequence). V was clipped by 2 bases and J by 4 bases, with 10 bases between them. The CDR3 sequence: CASSLSLDADTQYF. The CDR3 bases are TGTGCCAGCAGCTTATCCCTAGACGCAGATACGCAGTATTTT.

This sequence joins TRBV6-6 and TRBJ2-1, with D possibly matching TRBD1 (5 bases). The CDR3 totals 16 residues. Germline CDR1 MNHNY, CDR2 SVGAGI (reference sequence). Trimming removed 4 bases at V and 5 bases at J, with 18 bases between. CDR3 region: CASSSWTRGRNNEQFF. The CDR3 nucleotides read TGTGCCAGCAGTTCCTGGACAAGGGGCCGGAACAATGAGCAGTTCTTC.

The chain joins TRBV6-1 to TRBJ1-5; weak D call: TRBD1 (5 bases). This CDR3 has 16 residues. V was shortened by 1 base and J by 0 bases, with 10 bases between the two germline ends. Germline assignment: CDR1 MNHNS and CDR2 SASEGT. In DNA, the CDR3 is TGTGCCAGCAGTGAAGTGGGGACGTATAGCAATCAGCCCCAGCATTTT. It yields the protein CASSEVGTYSNQPQHF.